The 3 T cell receptor beta chains below all came from one sample that was sequenced in a study of T cells after yellow fever vaccination. Each CDR3 protein gets one entry after TCRdb re-called the 5' RACE reads with MiXCR. Of some 300,000 distinct CDR3 sequences detected, roughly 10% appear once; the ten largest clones hold about 3.3%. The input for sequencing was CD4+ T cells sorted from PBMCs, taken 45 days after the yellow fever booster vaccination. The receptors shown here come from a man between 18 and 29 years old who received the YFV17D yellow fever vaccine.

J is TRBJ1-5 and V is TRBV18; 7 bases agree with TRBD1. In germline, CDR1 is KGHSH, CDR2 LQKENI. The CDR3 spans 13 residues. V shed 5 bases and J 7 bases; nucleotides not matched to a gene: 5. CDR3: CASSNGQDQPQHF. The CDR3 bases are TGTGCCAGCTCAAACGGACAGGACCAGCCCCAGCATTTT.

This clonotype was recorded a few times. This rearrangement joins TRBV6-6 to TRBJ1-6, with D hard to call. Germline-derived CDR1 and CDR2 are MNHNY and SVGAGI (reference sequence). The CDR3 spans 13 residues. Trimming stripped 8 bases from V and 9 bases from J, with 14 bases between. The CDR3 nucleotides read TGTGCCAGCGGTCGGCCCCCGGGTTCACCCCTCCACTTT. Translating gives CASGRPPGSPLHF.

A few counts support this clonotype. The V and J genes are TRBV7-3 and TRBJ2-1, with D maybe TRBD1 (7 bases). The CDR3 is made up of 11 amino acids. The germline V gene encodes CDR1 SGHTA and CDR2 FQGTGA. V lost 5 bases, J lost 11 bases, and 10 bases lay in between. CDR3 sequence (DNA): TGTGCCAGCAGCCAGGGGGGAAAGCAGTTCTTC. It specifies CASSQGGKQFF.